One and the same sample provided the 32 T cell receptor beta chains below, sequenced in a study of cytotoxic CD8 clonotypes in ibrutinib-treated CLL. Sequenced by immunoSEQ multiplex PCR; TCRdb stores in-frame clones only, minus some. The sample carries 150,000 or so clones, approximately 84% recorded once. This specimen was PBMCs, taken after 24 months of ibrutinib treatment. These TCRs come from a human donor with chronic lymphocytic leukemia.

This sequence joins TRBV11-2 and TRBJ2-5; 11 bases map to TRBD2. The CDR3 length is 15 residues. V gave up 4 bases and J gave up 5 bases; unmatched junction bases: 6. The germline V gene has CDR1 SGHAT and CDR2 FQNNGV. DNA for the CDR3: TGTGCCAGCAGCTCACTAGCGGGAGTAGAGGAGACCCAGTACTTC. Its translation is CASSSLAGVEETQYF.

This clone was seen once. The gene calls are TRBV4-1 and TRBJ2-1, with 8 bases lining up with TRBD2. CDR3 length: 14 residues. V lost 11 bases and J lost 6; bases outside the gene matches: 12. The V gene's germline CDR1 is MGHRA and CDR2 YSYEKL. The CDR3 sequence: CASPGTSGSNEQFF. Here the CDR3 DNA reads TGCGCCTCCCCCGGAACTAGCGGCTCCAATGAGCAGTTCTTC.

This chain connects TRBV5-1 to TRBJ2-3; TRBD2 aligns across 8 bases. The CDR3 consists of 18 residues. The germline V gene encodes CDR1 SGHRS and CDR2 YFSETQ. V shed 1 base and J 0 bases; nucleotides not matched to a gene: 10. CDR3 DNA: TGCGCCAGCAGCTTGCAGGCGGGGGGCCGATTCAGCACAGATACGCAGTATTTT. This sequence encodes CASSLQAGGRFSTDTQYF.

The genes are TRBV29-1 and TRBJ2-7, with 8 nucleotides matching TRBD2. Per germline, CDR1 SQVTM and CDR2 ANQGSEA. The trim removed 0 bases at V and 3 bases at J, leaving 7 bases unmatched. This CDR3 spans 15 amino acids. The CDR3 region has the DNA TGCAGCGTTGAAGATACGGGAGGGAGAAGCTACGAGCAGTACTTC. Encoded protein: CSVEDTGGRSYEQYF.

This sequence joins TRBV30 and TRBJ2-7; D not certain. Germline lookup yields CDR1 GTSNPN and CDR2 SVGIG (reference sequence). The V end was cut by 0 bases, the J end by 0 bases, with 6 bases between. The CDR3 totals 13 residues. The CDR3 protein is CAWSVRNSYEQYF. Here the CDR3 DNA reads TGTGCCTGGAGTGTACGCAACTCCTACGAGCAGTACTTC.

This clone appeared a single time. V and J are TRBV11-2 and TRBJ1-1, with D possibly TRBD1 on 5 matching bases. V dropped 0 bases and J dropped 4 bases, with 9 bases sitting between them. The CDR3 has 14 residues. CDR1 SGHAT and CDR2 FQNNGV come from the germline V gene. The CDR3 DNA reads TGTGCCAGCAGCTTAGACAGGGTTTCCACTGAAGCTTTCTTT. It yields the protein CASSLDRVSTEAFF.

The chain links TRBV9 to TRBJ2-6; tentative D call: TRBD2 (6 bases). The CDR3 is 19 amino acids. V lost 3 bases, J lost 0 bases, and 19 bases lay in between. Germline CDR1 reads SGDLS; CDR2 reads YYNGEE. The CDR3 sequence: CASSAPTGTSISGANVLTF. The CDR3 bases are TGTGCCAGCAGCGCTCCTACCGGGACTTCAATCTCTGGGGCCAACGTCCTGACTTTC.

This clone was observed a few times. This chain joins TRBV11-3 and TRBJ2-1; D remains unclear. The germline V gene has CDR1 SGHNT and CDR2 YENEEA. This CDR3 is 13 amino acids long. The ends were cut back, 1 base at V and 10 bases at J, with 11 bases in the middle. The CDR3 here is CASSLVYLTEQFF. DNA of the CDR3: TGTGCCAGCAGCTTAGTTTACCTAACCGAGCAGTTCTTC.

This clone is a singleton in its sample. The chain joins TRBV6-6 to TRBJ1-1; D is possibly TRBD1 (6 bases). Germline CDR1 MNHNY, CDR2 SVGAGI (reference sequence). The CDR3 has 14 amino acids. Trimming stripped 2 bases from V and 7 bases from J, with 14 bases between. The CDR3 sequence is CASSYGGAIREAFF. In DNA form, the CDR3 reads TGTGCCAGCAGTTACGGGGGCGCCATCCGTGAAGCTTTCTTT.

In its sample, this clone was seen once. The chain links TRBV18 to TRBJ2-3; no firm D call. The V end was cut by 3 bases, the J end by 6 bases, with 13 bases between. CDR3 length: 14 amino acids. Looked up from germline, CDR1 is KGHSH and CDR2 is LQKENI. DNA for the CDR3: TGTGCCAGCTCACCGCAAACACGTTCGGATACGCAGTATTTT. Translation: CASSPQTRSDTQYF.

V is TRBV14 and J is TRBJ1-2; tentative D call: TRBD1 (5 bases). The V and J ends lost 0 bases and 1 base respectively, with 6 bases between them. This CDR3 region has 14 residues. Germline V gene sequence: CDR1 SGHDN, CDR2 FVKESK. The CDR3 nucleotides read TGTGCCAGCAGCCAAGACCAGGGTAACTATGGCTACACCTTC. Encoded protein: CASSQDQGNYGYTF.

This clone was recorded once. The rearrangement joins TRBV19 to TRBJ1-5, with TRBD1 matching 10 bases. This CDR3 is built from 15 residues. Trimming at V came to 6 bases and at J to 9 bases, leaving 11 bases not matched to a gene. Per the germline V gene, CDR1 is LNHDA and CDR2 is SQIVND (reference sequence). The CDR3 loop reads CASSPTGGSDWPQHF. CDR3 sequence (DNA): TGTGCCAGTAGCCCGACAGGGGGCTCGGATTGGCCCCAGCATTTT.

The CDR3 loop reads CASSPVRQGYVEQYF. In DNA, the CDR3 is TGTGCCAGCTCACCGGTGCGACAGGGCTACGTCGAGCAGTACTTC. V is TRBV18 and J is TRBJ2-7; 7 bases align to TRBD1. The germline CDR1 and CDR2 sequences are KGHSH and LQKENI. J was trimmed by 6 bases and V by 3 bases; bases with no gene match: 11. The CDR3 totals 15 residues.

This clone showed up just once. The CDR3 nucleotides read TGTGCCAGCAGCCACCTAACAGGGGCCTACGAGCAGTACTTC. Amino acid sequence: CASSHLTGAYEQYF. The genes are TRBV7-9 and TRBJ2-7; 7 bases agree with TRBD1. Germline loops: CDR1 SEHNR, CDR2 FQNEAQ (reference sequence). This CDR3 comprises 14 residues. With 5 bases clipped from V and 2 bases from J, the junction kept 6 bases outside the gene matches.

The chain joins TRBV30 to TRBJ2-1; 9 nucleotides match TRBD2. From germline, CDR1 is GTSNPN and CDR2 SVGIG (reference sequence). V lost 4 bases to trimming and J lost 12 bases; unmatched junction nucleotides: 13. The CDR3 sequence is 14 residues long. CDR3 sequence (DNA): TGTGCCTGGATGTCGGGCGGGAGGGCCATAGGGCAGTTCTTC. This translates into CAWMSGGRAIGQFF.

V is TRBV6-5 and J is TRBJ2-7, with TRBD1 matching over 8 bases. With V trimmed by 6 bases and J by 3 bases, 4 bases remained unmatched. Per germline, CDR1 MNHEY and CDR2 SVGAGI. There are 13 residues in the CDR3. The CDR3 sequence: CASRTGTGYEQYF. CDR3 sequence (DNA): TGTGCCAGCAGGACCGGGACAGGCTACGAGCAGTACTTC.

V is TRBV18 and J is TRBJ1-1; 7 bases map to TRBD1. The CDR3 runs 15 residues. Unmatched junction bases numbered 7, after V lost 5 bases and J lost 1 base. Germline-derived CDR1 and CDR2 are KGHSH and LQKENI. The CDR3 loop is CASSYRQGGNTEAFF. The CDR3, as DNA: TGTGCCAGCTCATACCGACAGGGCGGGAACACTGAAGCTTTCTTT.

This clone was seen a handful of times. The rearrangement uses TRBV6-1 and TRBJ1-5; D is undetermined. The CDR3 totals 12 residues. Germline values: CDR1 MNHNS, CDR2 SASEGT. The V end lost 4 bases, the J end lost 7 bases, and 8 bases lay between the germline ends. The CDR3 protein is CASSVYEQPQHF. The DNA of the CDR3 is TGTGCCAGCAGTGTCTATGAACAGCCCCAGCATTTT.

The chain couples TRBV15 to TRBJ1-4, with D maybe TRBD1 (6 bases). Germline V gene data show CDR1 as LNHNV and CDR2 as YYDKDF (reference sequence). Trimming removed 3 bases at V and 5 bases at J, with 10 bases between. The CDR3 loop spans 14 amino acids. The CDR3 nucleotides read TGTGCCACCAGCAGGGACAGAGGAAATGAAAAACTGTTTTTT. Protein product: CATSRDRGNEKLFF. Variable domain in full (rest from reference TRBV15 and TRBJ1-4): DAMVIQNPRYQVTQFGKPVTLSCSQTLNHNVMYWYQQKSSQAPKLLFHYYDKDFNNEADTPDNFQSRRPNTSFCFLDIRSPGLGDTAMYLCATSRDRGNEKLFFGSGTQLSVL.

V gene TRBV18 combines with J gene TRBJ1-2, with 7 bases lining up with TRBD1. This CDR3 comprises 13 residues. V trimming: 8 bases; J trimming: 7 bases; junction bases outside the gene matches: 10. CDR1 and CDR2 (germline): KGHSH, LQKENI. Here the CDR3 reads CASPDRAQSGYTF. CDR3 DNA sequence: TGTGCCAGCCCAGACAGGGCGCAAAGTGGCTACACCTTC. The whole variable domain, remainder taken from reference TRBV18 and TRBJ1-2, is NAGVMQNPRHLVRRRGQEARLRCSPMKGHSHVYWYRQLPEEGLKFMVYLQKENIIDESGMPKERFSAEFPKEGPSILRIQQVVRGDSAAYFCASPDRAQSGYTFGSGTRLTVV.

DNA of the CDR3: TGTGCCAGCGGGACCAATCAGCCCCAGCATTTT. Its protein product is CASGTNQPQHF. This chain joins TRBV6-1 and TRBJ1-5; a weak D match, TRBD1 (5 bases). CDR3 length equals 11 residues. Germline V gives CDR1 MNHNS, CDR2 SASEGT. Trimming left V 8 bases short and J 3 bases short, with 5 bases between.

The rearrangement joins TRBV5-6 to TRBJ1-1; TRBD1 matches at 9 bases. V shed 0 bases, J shed 5 bases, and the junction held 11 bases outside the gene matches. This CDR3 comprises 17 residues. Germline V gene lookup returns CDR1 SGHDT and CDR2 YYEEEE. CDR3 region: CASSLEYVGTGKTEAFF. In DNA, the CDR3 is TGTGCCAGCAGCTTGGAATATGTAGGGACAGGGAAAACTGAAGCTTTCTTT.

The chain uses TRBV30 and TRBJ1-6, with D possibly being TRBD1 (5 bases). This CDR3 spans 17 amino acids. Germline values: CDR1 GTSNPN, CDR2 SVGIG (reference sequence). Trimming removed 3 bases from V and 1 base from J, with 16 bases in between. The CDR3 sequence: CAWRIRAGISYNSPLHF. CDR3 sequence (DNA): TGTGCCTGGAGGATCCGGGCAGGGATATCCTATAATTCACCCCTCCACTTT.

J is TRBJ1-2 and V is TRBV5-1, with D possibly TRBD1 on 5 matching bases. V was shortened by 3 bases and J by 4 bases, with 10 bases between the two germline ends. This CDR3 has 13 residues. Germline-derived CDR1 and CDR2 are SGHRS and YFSETQ. CDR3 DNA sequence: TGCGCCAGCAGCTACGACAGATCCTATGGCTACACCTTC. Translation gives CASSYDRSYGYTF.

This chain uses TRBV6-6 with TRBJ2-2, with TRBD2 matching 9 bases. This CDR3 is 16 amino acids long. Germline V gene data show CDR1 as MNHNY and CDR2 as SVGAGI (reference sequence). Trimming cost V 2 bases and J 1 base; bases outside gene matches: 2. The CDR3 bases are TGTGCCAGCAGTTACCGACTAGCGGAGAACACCGGGGAGCTGTTTTTT. This sequence encodes CASSYRLAENTGELFF.

The chain links TRBV7-2 to TRBJ1-1; D is unclear. Germline assignment: CDR1 SGHTA and CDR2 FQGNSA. V lost 1 base and J lost 6, with 15 bases in between. This CDR3 has 15 residues. DNA for the CDR3: TGTGCCAGCAGCTTAGGGAAGGGTCGAGTGTCTGAAGCTTTCTTT. Translating it yields CASSLGKGRVSEAFF.

The gene calls are TRBV19 and TRBJ2-5; D unresolved. CDR1 is LNHDA and CDR2 is SQIVND in the germline V gene (reference sequence). The length of the CDR3 is 15 residues. Trimming took off 8 bases at V and 1 base at J, with 17 bases between the two ends. Here the CDR3 reads CASQDLRGSQETQYF. The CDR3 DNA reads as TGTGCCAGTCAGGACCTCAGAGGCTCCCAAGAGACCCAGTACTTC.

This chain links TRBV4-1 with TRBJ1-1, with no clear D. Germline-derived CDR1 and CDR2 are MGHRA and YSYEKL. The CDR3 has 15 residues. V gave up 3 bases and J gave up 2 bases, with 13 bases separating them. CDR3 amino acids: CASSQPGRRNTEAFF. The CDR3 DNA reads TGCGCCAGCAGCCAGCCCGGACGGAGAAACACTGAAGCTTTCTTT.

The rearrangement joins TRBV18 to TRBJ1-2, with D possibly being TRBD1 (5 bases). The V gene's germline CDR1 is KGHSH and CDR2 LQKENI. This CDR3 contains 13 residues. V was trimmed by 6 bases and J by 10 bases, leaving 18 bases between them. In DNA form, the CDR3 reads TGTGCCAGCTCCGGGGGGATGGTAGAGGACTACACCTTC. This translates into CASSGGMVEDYTF.

V and J are TRBV4-1 and TRBJ1-2, with D uncertain. CDR1 is MGHRA, CDR2 YSYEKL, per germline. This CDR3 has 14 amino acids. Trimming cost V 3 bases and J 0 bases, with 8 bases left between them. Here the CDR3 reads CASSQVNTNYGYTF. The DNA for the CDR3 is TGCGCCAGCAGCCAGGTTAACACTAACTATGGCTACACCTTC.

This clone was seen a few times. The chain is built from TRBV7-2 and TRBJ2-7, with 7 bases that match TRBD1. Looked up from germline, CDR1 is SGHTA and CDR2 is FQGNSA. Trimming at V came to 5 bases and at J to 3 bases, leaving 7 bases not matched to a gene. CDR3 length equals 14 residues. In nucleotides, the CDR3 is TGTGCCAGCAGCAAGGGACAGCACCGCTACGAGCAGTACTTC. Residues: CASSKGQHRYEQYF.

This rearrangement joins TRBV18 to TRBJ2-1, with 8 bases aligning to TRBD2. The CDR3 extends over 17 amino acids. V shed 6 bases and J 0 bases; nucleotides not matched to a gene: 10. Germline V gives CDR1 KGHSH, CDR2 LQKENI. CDR3 bases: TGTGCCAGCTCCGATGGGAGCGGGAGAAGCTCCTACAATGAGCAGTTCTTC. Protein sequence: CASSDGSGRSSYNEQFF.